This is a list of T cell receptor beta chains from one sample in a study of T-cell memory formation after mild COVID-19. TCRdb re-derived calls from the 5' RACE reads in MiXCR, one entry per CDR3 protein. The repertoire includes about 470,000 distinct CDR3 sequences, 15% to 20% of them detected once, and 9% to 15% sits in the top ten. Sequences were obtained from PBMCs or a T cell subset sorted from them (not recorded which). The origin of the receptors is an adult woman who had mild COVID-19 (a few samples of this study predate the infection). Cell type and time point are not known. Both conserved end residues are part of each CDR3. The D gene is left open where the match is weak. For some rows the clone size is stated as once, few or many, or as a class when expanded; others skip it.

cdr3_nt,cdr3_aa,v_call,cdr3_length,d_call,clone_size,j_call
TGTGCCAGCAGGCTGAGAAGAGGGGGCACAGATACGCAGTATTTT,CASRLRRGGTDTQYF,TRBV27,15,NA,few,TRBJ2-3
TGCAGTGCTTTCGCGGGACTAGCGGTGAACGAGCAGTACTTC,CSAFAGLAVNEQYF,TRBV20-1,14,TRBD2,few,TRBJ2-7
TGTGCCAGCACCAAGACAGGGGGCGAGCAGTACTTC,CASTKTGGEQYF,TRBV7-9,12,TRBD1,few,TRBJ2-7
TGTGCCAGCAGCTCCTCACAGGGGGTCGGGACAGATACGCAGTATTTT,CASSSSQGVGTDTQYF,TRBV7-2,16,TRBD1,few,TRBJ2-3
TGTGCCAGCAGCTCCTCCCCCGTCTCCGGCACCGGGGAGCTGTTTTTT,CASSSSPVSGTGELFF,TRBV7-3,16,NA,NA,TRBJ2-2
TGCGCCAGCAGCCAAGTGGACAGCCGTAATGAAAAACTGTTTTTT,CASSQVDSRNEKLFF,TRBV4-3,15,NA,NA,TRBJ1-4
TGTGCCAGCAGCTTAGCATTAGTAGCGGGTAAGGAGCAGTACTTC,CASSLALVAGKEQYF,TRBV11-3,15,TRBD2,NA,TRBJ2-7
TGTGCCAGCAGCGAGGGGGCCAATACTCGAGATACGCAGTATTTT,CASSEGANTRDTQYF,TRBV9,15,TRBD1,few,TRBJ2-3
TGCAGCGCCCCGTTCCCCGGGACTGCCTATGGCTACACCTTC,CSAPFPGTAYGYTF,TRBV29-1,14,NA,NA,TRBJ1-2
TGCGCCAGCAGCTTGGCCTTACAGGCCTACCAAGAGACCCAGTACTTC,CASSLALQAYQETQYF,TRBV5-1,16,NA,NA,TRBJ2-5
TGTGCCAGCAGTGTGGAGACAGGGGGCGGCTACACCTTC,CASSVETGGGYTF,TRBV2,13,TRBD1,few,TRBJ1-2
TGTGCCTGGAGCGGGGCCAATGAGCAGTTCTTC,CAWSGANEQFF,TRBV30,11,NA,NA,TRBJ2-1
TGTGCCTGGAGTACCGGGACAGGGGTCCACGAGCAGTACTTC,CAWSTGTGVHEQYF,TRBV30,14,TRBD1,NA,TRBJ2-7
TGTGCCTGGAGTGTTTGGAACTACGAGCAGTACTTC,CAWSVWNYEQYF,TRBV30,12,NA,NA,TRBJ2-7
TGTGCCAGCAGCGGCGAAGACGAAGGGGACTATGGCTACACCTTC,CASSGEDEGDYGYTF,TRBV9,15,NA,once,TRBJ1-2
TGTGCCAGCAGCTTAGCGACCTCAGGGGGTGTATACGAGCAGTACTTC,CASSLATSGGVYEQYF,TRBV7-9,16,TRBD1,many,TRBJ2-7
TGCGCCAGCAGCCAGGACAGGCCAACGGATTATGGCTACACCTTC,CASSQDRPTDYGYTF,TRBV5-1,15,TRBD1,NA,TRBJ1-2
TGCAGTGCTAGTCGGGGTGTTGCGGTCACTGAAGCTTTCTTT,CSASRGVAVTEAFF,TRBV20-1,14,NA,many,TRBJ1-1
TGTGCCAGCTCCGCGGGACAGGTAGTCACTGAAGCTTTCTTT,CASSAGQVVTEAFF,TRBV3-1,14,TRBD1,NA,TRBJ1-1
TGTGCCAGCAGCCGACGACAGGGTAGCACAGATACGCAGTATTTT,CASSRRQGSTDTQYF,TRBV7-9,15,TRBD1,NA,TRBJ2-3
TGTGCCAGCTTTAGCGGGATTATGTACGAGCAGTACTTC,CASFSGIMYEQYF,TRBV6-2/TRBV6-3,13,TRBD2,few,TRBJ2-7
TGTGCCACCAGCAGAGGGTACGAGCAGTACTTC,CATSRGYEQYF,TRBV15,11,NA,many,TRBJ2-7
TGCGCCAGCAGCTTAACAGGGTCGGGCGAGCAGTACTTC,CASSLTGSGEQYF,TRBV5-1,13,NA,few,TRBJ2-7
TGTGCCAGCAGTTACTCCCCTGGGCTAGCGGGAGAGGATACGCAGTATTTT,CASSYSPGLAGEDTQYF,TRBV6-5,17,TRBD2,few,TRBJ2-3
TGTGCCAGCATTTTGTCGAGCTCCTACAATGAGCAGTTCTTC,CASILSSSYNEQFF,TRBV5-6,14,NA,few,TRBJ2-1
TGTGCCAGCAGTTACTCGAAGCGGGAGGAAGAGACCCAGTACTTC,CASSYSKREEETQYF,TRBV6-5,15,TRBD2,NA,TRBJ2-5
TGTGCCACCAGCACCGGGGGGGAGCCAACCAATGAGCAGTTCTTC,CATSTGGEPTNEQFF,TRBV24-1,15,TRBD2,many,TRBJ2-1
TGTGCCACCAGCAGACTCGGCGCGAAAGAGACCCAGTACTTC,CATSRLGAKETQYF,TRBV15,14,NA,NA,TRBJ2-5
TGCGCCAGCCCTAATCCAAACACCGGGGAGCTGTTTTTT,CASPNPNTGELFF,TRBV5-1,13,NA,few,TRBJ2-2
TGTGCCAGCAGCGGGGGGGACAGCATCACAGATACGCAGTATTTT,CASSGGDSITDTQYF,TRBV7-2,15,NA,NA,TRBJ2-3
TGTGCCAGCAGCCAAGACGGGACAGGAACCGAGACCCAGTACTTC,CASSQDGTGTETQYF,TRBV4-2,15,TRBD1,NA,TRBJ2-5
TGTGCCAGCAGCGTTCAGTCCAGGGGATCCTACGAGCAGTACTTC,CASSVQSRGSYEQYF,TRBV5-4,15,NA,NA,TRBJ2-7
TGTGCCAGCAGCCAAGAAGTCTGGGGTTCACCCCTCCACTTT,CASSQEVWGSPLHF,TRBV3-1,14,NA,few,TRBJ1-6
TGTGCCAGCAGTTACCAATCTTTTAATGAAAAACTGTTTTTT,CASSYQSFNEKLFF,TRBV6-5,14,NA,NA,TRBJ1-4
TGTGCCAGCAGCTTAATTGGGGGAGACTACAATGAGCAGTTCTTC,CASSLIGGDYNEQFF,TRBV7-3,15,NA,few,TRBJ2-1
TGTGCCAGCAGCTCTGCCCCCACAAGCTCCTACAATGAGCAGTTCTTC,CASSSAPTSSYNEQFF,TRBV7-2,16,NA,few,TRBJ2-1
TGTGCCAGCAGCGTTCTAGCGGGACCGGGGGAGCAGTACTTC,CASSVLAGPGEQYF,TRBV9,14,TRBD2,many,TRBJ2-7
TGTGCCAGCAGCTGGTTAGATGGGGCGGGGAATGAGCAGTTCTTC,CASSWLDGAGNEQFF,TRBV7-3,15,NA,many,TRBJ2-1
TGTGCCAGCAGCCGACGCGCAGCAACTAATGAAAAACTGTTTTTT,CASSRRAATNEKLFF,TRBV11-1,15,NA,few,TRBJ1-4
TGTGCCAGCAGCTTGTACGGCTTGGCCCCAGAGACCCAGTACTTC,CASSLYGLAPETQYF,TRBV5-4,15,NA,NA,TRBJ2-5
TGTGCCACCAGTACGAAGAGTGACGAGCAGTACTTC,CATSTKSDEQYF,TRBV6-5,12,NA,NA,TRBJ2-7
TGTGCCAGCATTGGACGGGGCTGGCCCCAGCATTTT,CASIGRGWPQHF,TRBV6-4,12,NA,few,TRBJ1-5
TGTGCCATCAGTGAGTCGGTTCCGTCAGAGACCCAGTACTTC,CAISESVPSETQYF,TRBV10-3,14,NA,many,TRBJ2-5
TGTGCCAGCACACTCGAGAGCGAGCAGTACTTC,CASTLESEQYF,TRBV5-6,11,NA,NA,TRBJ2-7
TGCAGTGCTAGAGGTAGCGGACAGGGTTTCTACGAGCAGTACTTC,CSARGSGQGFYEQYF,TRBV20-1,15,TRBD1,NA,TRBJ2-7